This passage covers 30 T cell receptor beta chains from one sample sequenced in a study of early T cells in non-severe SARS-CoV-2 infection. One entry per CDR3 protein, called by TCRdb with MiXCR from the 5' RACE reads. The profile shows 100,000 to 150,000 distinct CDR3 sequences, 15% of them singletons. What was sequenced was whole blood. All receptors come from an adult who was a healthcare worker with PCR-confirmed SARS-CoV-2 infection or an uninfected control (not recorded which).

The chain has TRBV18 and TRBJ2-5; D is unresolved. Between the trimmed V and J ends, which lost 0 bases and 1 base, there was a span of 3 bases. The CDR3 loop spans 13 amino acids. CDR1 and CDR2 (germline): KGHSH, LQKENI. CDR3 sequence (DNA): TGTGCCAGCTCACCACCGGGCCAAGAGACCCAGTACTTC. It is translated as CASSPPGQETQYF.

This clonotype has a count of ten or more. V usage is TRBV7-9 and J usage is TRBJ2-7; either TRBD1 or TRBD2 may fit D (5 bases each). The V gene's germline CDR1 is SEHNR and CDR2 FQNEAQ (reference sequence). CDR3 length: 14 amino acids. The V end lost 5 bases, the J end lost 3 bases, and 14 bases lay between the germline ends. The CDR3 loop reads CASSEGTGFYEQYF. The CDR3 nucleotides are TGTGCCAGCAGCGAAGGGACCGGATTCTACGAGCAGTACTTC.

This clonotype was seen only a few times. The chain employs TRBV5-4 and TRBJ1-2, with D possibly matching TRBD1 (6 bases). Germline loops: CDR1 SGHNT, CDR2 YYREEE (reference sequence). The CDR3 loop spans 12 amino acids. Trimming removed 3 bases at V and 8 bases at J, with 11 bases between. The CDR3: CASSSTGRGYTF. DNA for the CDR3: TGTGCCAGCAGCTCCACAGGGCGAGGCTACACCTTC.

Only a few counts were recorded for this clonotype. This chain uses TRBV9 with TRBJ2-1, with a weak D call TRBD1 (6 bases). CDR3 length equals 15 residues. V lost 4 bases, J lost 2 bases, and 13 bases lay in between. In germline, CDR1 is SGDLS, CDR2 YYNGEE. CDR3 sequence: CASSRNRVPYNEQFF. In DNA, the CDR3 is TGTGCCAGCAGCCGAAACAGGGTTCCCTACAATGAGCAGTTCTTC. Complete variable domain (other parts from reference TRBV9 and TRBJ2-1): DSGVTQTPKHLITATGQRVTLRCSPRSGDLSVYWYQQSLDQGLQFLIQYYNGEERAKGNILERFSAQQFPDLHSELNLSSLELGDSALYFCASSRNRVPYNEQFFGPGTRLTVL.

The sample holds many counts of this clonotype. The CDR3 bases are TGTGCCTGGAGTGTACGGGATGAGCAGTTCTTC. Protein: CAWSVRDEQFF. The chain joins TRBV30 to TRBJ2-1, with D unresolved. V gave up 0 bases and J gave up 8 bases, with 5 bases separating them. Germline loops: CDR1 GTSNPN, CDR2 SVGIG (reference sequence). This CDR3 comprises 11 residues.

This clonotype was recorded a few times. The chain carries TRBV7-6 and TRBJ2-5, with a tentative D call TRBD2 (5 bases). The CDR3 has 13 amino acids. Trimming took 3 bases from V and 2 from J, leaving 7 bases between them. The V gene's germline CDR1 is SGHVS and CDR2 FNYEAQ. CDR3 coding DNA: TGTGCCAGCAGCTTCGGACTGCAAGAGACCCAGTACTTC. This translates into CASSFGLQETQYF.

In its sample, this clonotype was seen many times. The rearrangement joins TRBV7-6 to TRBJ2-7; 7 bases fit TRBD2. The CDR3 extends over 15 amino acids. With 0 bases clipped from V and 3 bases from J, the junction kept 5 bases outside the gene matches. Germline CDR1 reads SGHVS; CDR2 reads FNYEAQ. The CDR3 is CASSLAPRDYYEQYF. The DNA of the CDR3 is TGTGCCAGCAGCTTAGCGCCCCGGGACTACTACGAGCAGTACTTC.

This chain joins TRBV23-1 and TRBJ2-3; D may be TRBD2 (5 bases). TRBV23-1 is assigned to the ORF class and has an uncertain function. The CDR3 contains 16 residues. Trimming removed 3 bases from V and 0 bases from J, with 13 bases in between. The DNA for the CDR3 is TGCGCCAGCAGTCAGTCGGGAATTCCAAGCACAGATACGCAGTATTTT. Protein product: CASSQSGIPSTDTQYF.

The chain couples TRBV5-5 to TRBJ1-2, with D possibly matching TRBD1 (6 bases). Trimming took off 4 bases at V and 8 bases at J, with 12 bases between the two ends. Germline loops: CDR1 SGHKS, CDR2 YYEKEE (reference sequence). This CDR3 contains 12 residues. The CDR3, as DNA: TGTGCCAGCAGCCGCCCGGACAGAGGCTACACCTTC. As protein: CASSRPDRGYTF.

There are many counts of this clonotype. The CDR3 DNA sequence: TGTGCCAGCCGGCAGGAGCAGCGTTCACCCCTCCACTTT. Translating it yields CASRQEQRSPLHF. V is TRBV6-6 and J is TRBJ1-6; D ambiguous. V was clipped by 8 bases and J by 9 bases, with 14 bases between them. Germline CDR1 and CDR2: MNHNY and SVGAGI (reference sequence). The CDR3 length is 13 residues.

There are many counts of this clonotype. V usage is TRBV13 and J usage is TRBJ2-3; no reliable D call. The CDR3 contains 15 residues. Germline V gives CDR1 PRHDT, CDR2 FYEKMQ (reference sequence). Trimming shortened V by 5 bases and J by 0 bases, and 12 bases separated the two germline ends. The CDR3 sequence is CASSPQGDSTDTQYF. The CDR3, as DNA: TGTGCCAGCAGCCCTCAAGGTGACAGCACAGATACGCAGTATTTT.

This clonotype came up many times. V gene TRBV18 combines with J gene TRBJ2-5; D is undetermined. The CDR3 runs to 11 residues. Trimming took off 2 bases at V and 5 bases at J, with 3 bases between the two ends. Per the germline V gene, CDR1 is KGHSH and CDR2 is LQKENI. For the CDR3, the DNA is TGTGCCAGCTCACCATCGGAGACCCAGTACTTC. Its translation is CASSPSETQYF.

V and J are TRBV2 and TRBJ1-1, with D possibly matching TRBD1 (6 bases). The CDR3 sequence is 13 residues long. CDR1 and CDR2 from the germline V gene are SNHLY and FYNNEI. V lost 8 bases and J lost 3, with 13 bases in between. The CDR3, as DNA: TGTGCCAGCGGGAGTGAGGGGGACACTGAAGCTTTCTTT. Residues: CASGSEGDTEAFF.

This clonotype was found a few times. The V gene is TRBV5-1, the J gene TRBJ2-7; D is possibly TRBD1 (5 bases). Germline V gives CDR1 SGHRS, CDR2 YFSETQ. Between the trimmed V and J ends, which lost 7 bases and 7 bases, there was a span of 12 bases. The CDR3 runs to 11 residues. Written as DNA, the CDR3 is TGCGCCAGCCGACTCTCAGGGGAGCAGTACTTC. It is translated as CASRLSGEQYF. Full variable domain (outside the CDR3, taken from reference TRBV5-1 and TRBJ2-7): KAGVTQTPRYLIKTRGQQVTLSCSPISGHRSVSWYQQTPGQGLQFLFEYFSETQRNKGNFPGRFSGRQFSNSRSEMNVSTLELGDSALYLCASRLSGEQYFGPGTRLTVT.

The chain carries TRBV12-3 or TRBV12-4 and TRBJ1-5, with 7 bases that match TRBD1. The CDR3 runs 13 residues. The trim removed 5 bases at V and 7 bases at J, leaving 5 bases unmatched. The CDR3 sequence is CASSEQGRQPQHF. The CDR3 DNA sequence: TGTGCCAGCAGTGAACAGGGGCGGCAGCCCCAGCATTTT.

In this sample, this clonotype turned up a few times. The V call is TRBV20-1, the J call TRBJ2-7, with D possibly matching TRBD2 (6 bases). From germline, CDR1 is DFQATT and CDR2 SNEGSKA (reference sequence). The V end lost 3 bases, the J end lost 0 bases, and 18 bases lay between the germline ends. The CDR3 covers 16 residues. This CDR3 reads CSARMTRDFHSYEQYF. The CDR3 coding sequence is TGCAGTGCTAGGATGACGCGGGACTTCCACTCCTACGAGCAGTACTTC.

This clonotype was counted at least ten times. This chain joins TRBV13 and TRBJ2-5, with a tentative D call TRBD2 (5 bases). Germline V CDR1 and CDR2: PRHDT, FYEKMQ (reference sequence). The CDR3 covers 14 residues. Trimming shortened V by 8 bases and J by 2 bases, and 15 bases separated the two germline ends. CDR3 loop: CASSSRTLQETQYF. The CDR3 nucleotides read TGTGCCAGCTCCTCAAGGACTCTACAAGAGACCCAGTACTTC.

A few counts support this clonotype. The gene calls are TRBV6-6 and TRBJ1-3; D may be TRBD1 (5 bases). CDR1 is MNHNY, CDR2 SVGAGI, per germline (reference sequence). Trimming removed 2 bases at V and 0 bases at J, with 11 bases between. CDR3 length equals 16 residues. The CDR3, as DNA: TGTGCCAGCAGTTACGGGACTGGGAGCTCTGGAAACACCATATATTTT. It translates to CASSYGTGSSGNTIYF.

This clonotype was seen a few times. The chain carries TRBV12-3 or TRBV12-4 and TRBJ2-7, with D tentatively TRBD2 (6 bases). The CDR3 sequence is 14 residues long. The V end lost 5 bases, the J end lost 4 bases, and 15 bases lay between the germline ends. The CDR3 coding sequence is TGTGCCAGCAGTCCCGCGCGGGGTTTTTACGAGCAGTACTTC. This translates into CASSPARGFYEQYF.

This clonotype was detected a few times. V gene TRBV7-6 combines with J gene TRBJ1-4; 8 nucleotides agree with TRBD1. The CDR3 has 14 amino acids. V was pared by 5 bases and J by 8 bases, with 7 bases of the junction left unmatched. Germline V gives CDR1 SGHVS, CDR2 FNYEAQ. As DNA, the CDR3 is TGTGCCAGCAGCAACTACAGGGGGGACGAAAAACTGTTTTTT. The encoded protein is CASSNYRGDEKLFF.

V gene TRBV18 combines with J gene TRBJ1-2; 8 nucleotides match TRBD1. V trimming: 2 bases; J trimming: 5 bases; junction bases outside the gene matches: 7. The CDR3 is 15 residues long. Per germline, CDR1 KGHSH and CDR2 LQKENI. The CDR3 coding sequence is TGTGCCAGCTCACCAGGGACAGGAGCCGCTTATGGCTACACCTTC. Its protein product is CASSPGTGAAYGYTF.

V is TRBV12-3 or TRBV12-4 and J is TRBJ2-4, with D unclear. The CDR3 spans 12 residues. Trimming took off 4 bases at V and 5 bases at J, with 6 bases between the two ends. As DNA, the CDR3 is TGTGCCAGCAGTTCGTGGGAAAACATTCAGTACTTC. Translating gives CASSSWENIQYF.

This clonotype was counted between two and nine times. The chain employs TRBV7-9 and TRBJ1-1; no clear D gene. The CDR3 is 12 amino acids. Trimming removed 4 bases from V and 7 bases from J, with 10 bases in between. Germline V gives CDR1 SEHNR, CDR2 FQNEAQ (reference sequence). The CDR3 DNA reads TGTGCCAGCAGCTCGGAGGGTATTGAAGCTTTCTTT. Translated: CASSSEGIEAFF.

In its sample, this clonotype was seen a few times. The V gene is TRBV30, the J gene TRBJ2-3, with TRBD1 matching over 9 bases. Germline V CDR1 and CDR2: GTSNPN, SVGIG (reference sequence). The CDR3 is made up of 14 amino acids. After removal of 5 bases from V and 4 bases from J, the junction contained 7 bases not matched to a gene. The CDR3 spells CAWRKQGAADTQYF. CDR3 DNA sequence: TGTGCCTGGCGAAAACAGGGGGCCGCAGATACGCAGTATTTT.

This clonotype was counted between two and nine times. CDR3 sequence (DNA): TGCGCCAGCAGCAAACAGGGGACTAGCACAGATACGCAGTATTTT. This translates into CASSKQGTSTDTQYF. The V and J genes are TRBV5-1 and TRBJ2-3; weak D call: TRBD1 (7 bases). Trimming stripped 4 bases from V and 0 bases from J, with 12 bases between. CDR3 size: 15 residues. Looked up from germline, CDR1 is SGHRS and CDR2 is YFSETQ.

This sequence joins TRBV15 and TRBJ2-5, with TRBD2 as a possible D gene (6 bases). V was clipped by 5 bases and J by 5 bases, with 9 bases between them. The CDR3 spans 12 residues. Germline-derived CDR1 and CDR2 are LNHNV and YYDKDF (reference sequence). CDR3 amino acids: CATSLGGETQYF. DNA of the CDR3: TGTGCCACCAGCCTGGGGGGTGAGACCCAGTACTTC.

This chain joins TRBV11-1 and TRBJ1-2; possibly TRBD1 for D (6 bases). V lost 5 bases and J lost 8, with 18 bases in between. CDR1 SGHAT and CDR2 FQDESV come from the germline V gene (reference sequence). The CDR3 is 14 residues long. The CDR3 protein is CASSPQGRWAGYTF. Written as DNA, the CDR3 is TGTGCCAGCAGCCCCCAGGGGAGATGGGCCGGCTACACCTTC.

This clonotype has just a few counts. This sequence joins TRBV7-9 and TRBJ2-2; D is possibly TRBD2 (5 bases). Germline CDR1 and CDR2: SEHNR and FQNEAQ (reference sequence). This CDR3 is 14 amino acids long. Trimming shortened V by 2 bases and J by 4 bases, and 8 bases separated the two germline ends. CDR3 region: CASSLYGVTGELFF. The CDR3 DNA follows: TGTGCCAGCAGCTTATACGGGGTCACCGGGGAGCTGTTTTTT.

V and J are TRBV7-6 and TRBJ1-1, with unresolved D. The ends were cut back, 1 base at V and 6 bases at J, with 9 bases in the middle. The CDR3 contains 13 residues. The V gene's germline CDR1 is SGHVS and CDR2 FNYEAQ. The CDR3 loop is CASSLVVYAEAFF. CDR3 nucleotide sequence: TGTGCCAGCAGCTTAGTCGTTTATGCTGAAGCTTTCTTT. The full variable domain, in which reference TRBV7-6 and TRBJ1-1 provide the parts outside the CDR3, is GAGVSQSPRYKVTKRGQDVALRCDPISGHVSLYWYRQALGQGPEFLTYFNYEAQQDKSGLPNDRFSAERPEGSISTLTIQRTEQRDSAMYRCASSLVVYAEAFFGQGTRLTVV.

This chain connects TRBV2 to TRBJ2-5, with D possibly being TRBD1 (6 bases). The CDR3 runs 13 residues. The V and J ends lost 8 bases and 4 bases respectively, with 14 bases between them. CDR1 SNHLY and CDR2 FYNNEI come from the germline V gene. CDR3 loop: CASSLARGETQYF. CDR3 bases: TGTGCCAGCTCCCTTGCCAGGGGAGAGACCCAGTACTTC.